The entry that follows covers one T cell receptor beta chain sequence. The antigen is not known. TCRdb's copy holds only in-frame clones and misses some; the assay was immunoSEQ multiplex PCR. The table has tens of thousands of clones, 75% to 95% seen once. The sample belongs to a study of T cells in localized non-small cell lung cancer. General study points: Longer overall survival was linked to higher blood T cell density. Maximal T cell clonality occurred in uninvolved adjacent lung, with tumor ranking below it.

The CDR3 contains 14 residues. Per the germline V gene, CDR1 is KGHSH and CDR2 is LQKENI. V was pared by 3 bases and J by 5 bases, with 10 bases between. The chain joins TRBV18 to TRBJ1-4; TRBD1 might be the D (6 bases). The receptor comes from a female donor older than 55 with stage I lung adenocarcinoma. This specimen consisted of peripheral blood, obtained before any cancer treatment. CDR3 bases: TGTGCCAGCTCACCCAGGGGTCAAAATGAAAAACTGTTTTTT. Protein sequence: CASSPRGQNEKLFF.